The 25 T cell receptor beta chains in this list originate from one sample, sequenced in a study of T cell responses to AZD1222 COVID-19 vaccine. Libraries were prepared by immunoSEQ multiplex PCR; TCRdb keeps only in-frame clonotypes and omits some of them. The table has roughly 120,000 clones, over 75% seen once. The specimen comprised peripheral blood, sampled on day 0 of AZD1222 vaccination. The receptors come from an adult in good health.

The V call is TRBV11-2, the J call TRBJ2-3; the D gene is possibly TRBD2 (6 bases). This CDR3 has 15 residues. Germline-derived CDR1 and CDR2 are SGHAT and FQNNGV. Trimming took 2 bases from V and 0 from J, leaving 9 bases between them. DNA for the CDR3: TGTGCCAGCAGCTTATTCAGCGGGAGCACAGATACGCAGTATTTT. Protein product: CASSLFSGSTDTQYF.

The V gene is TRBV7-8, the J gene TRBJ1-2; a possible D gene is TRBD1 (6 bases). V shed 5 bases and J shed 7 bases, with 35 bases lying between them. Germline CDR1 and CDR2: SGHVS and FQNEAQ. There are 20 residues in the CDR3. The CDR3 DNA sequence: TGTGCCAGCAGCGCACAGAGACAGGTGCGAGTGGACCGTCGGCCGGCTGGCTACACCTTC. This gives the protein CASSAQRQVRVDRRPAGYTF.

The chain uses TRBV29-1 and TRBJ2-7; TRBD2 agrees at 8 bases. Trimming took 3 bases from V and 4 from J; bases not matched to a gene: 8. Per the germline V gene, CDR1 is SQVTM and CDR2 is ANQGSEA. CDR3 size: 14 residues. Here the CDR3 DNA reads TGCAGCGTTGAGTCCAGCGGGAGTGGGTACGAGCAGTACTTC. It yields the protein CSVESSGSGYEQYF.

V usage is TRBV27 and J usage is TRBJ1-5; the D is unclear. Germline CDR1 and CDR2: MNHEY and SMNVEV (reference sequence). This CDR3 region has 9 residues. Between the trimmed V and J ends, which lost 5 bases and 13 bases, there was a span of 6 bases. The CDR3 bases are TGTGCCAGCAGTCCTCCTCAGCATTTT. Its translation is CASSPPQHF.

The chain joins TRBV7-9 to TRBJ1-6; D may be TRBD1 (5 bases). The germline gives CDR1 SEHNR, CDR2 FQNEAQ (reference sequence). V shed 6 bases and J shed 7 bases, with 13 bases lying between them. CDR3 length equals 14 residues. CDR3 coding DNA: TGTGCCAGCAGTTCTACGGGGCCGAATTCACCCCTCCACTTT. Translated: CASSSTGPNSPLHF.

The chain recombines TRBV5-1 with TRBJ2-7, with D possibly being TRBD1 or TRBD2 (5 bases each). There are 13 residues in the CDR3. Germline CDR1 and CDR2: SGHRS and YFSETQ. V was pared by 4 bases and J by 2 bases, with 10 bases between. The CDR3 region is CASSRGVTYEQYF. In DNA, the CDR3 is TGCGCCAGCAGCCGAGGGGTCACCTACGAGCAGTACTTC.

To note about this clone: Relative to the germline gene, one junction end is altered; a read error may explain this. The CDR3: CVTSRVRAGLKAFF. The CDR3 region has the DNA TGTGTCACCAGCAGAGTTCGGGCAGGGCTAAAAGCTTTCTTT. V is TRBV15 and J is TRBJ1-1; perhaps TRBD1 as D (5 bases). The CDR3 spans 14 residues. Germline V gene lookup returns CDR1 LNHNV and CDR2 YYDKDF (reference sequence). Full variable domain (rest looked up from reference TRBV15 and TRBJ1-1): DAMVIQNPRYQVTQFGKPVTLSCSQTLNHNVMYWYQQKSSQAPKLLFHYYDKDFNNEADTPDNFQSRRPNTSFCFLDIRSPGLGDTAMYLCVTSRVRAGLKAFFGQGTRLTVV.

The chain couples TRBV7-2 to TRBJ1-2; D gene ambiguous. This CDR3 has 16 amino acids. Deletions cut 6 bases from V and 0 bases from J, with 17 bases between. Germline V gene lookup returns CDR1 SGHTA and CDR2 FQGNSA. CDR3 nucleotides: TGTGCCAGCAGTCATAGTCAACAGAAAGCTAACTATGGCTACACCTTC. Amino acids: CASSHSQQKANYGYTF.

This clone was seen only once. The chain combines TRBV28 with TRBJ1-4; 10 bases align to TRBD1. V lost 6 bases, J lost 11 bases, and 9 bases stayed unmatched. The V gene's germline CDR1 is MDHEN and CDR2 SYDVKM. The length of the CDR3 is 14 residues. This CDR3 reads CASRSGQGDGKLFF. In DNA, the CDR3 is TGTGCCAGCAGATCCGGACAGGGGGACGGGAAACTGTTTTTT.

V is TRBV27 and J is TRBJ1-5; D is ambiguous. Per germline, CDR1 MNHEY and CDR2 SMNVEV (reference sequence). Trimming stripped 5 bases from V and 1 base from J, with 12 bases between. This CDR3 contains 15 residues. CDR3 in amino acids: CASSPGVVSNQPQHF. The CDR3, as DNA: TGTGCCAGCAGTCCGGGAGTGGTAAGCAATCAGCCCCAGCATTTT.

This sequence joins TRBV11-2 and TRBJ1-5; D not certain. Germline CDR1 and CDR2: SGHAT and FQNNGV. CDR3 length: 13 residues. V was trimmed by 1 base and J by 6 bases, leaving 7 bases between them. The CDR3 spells CASSLGPSQPQHF. In DNA, the CDR3 is TGTGCCAGCAGCTTAGGTCCGAGTCAGCCCCAGCATTTT.

The rearrangement links TRBV5-1 to TRBJ2-3; D may be TRBD2 (5 bases). Germline values: CDR1 SGHRS, CDR2 YFSETQ. This CDR3 has 14 residues. V was trimmed by 3 bases and J by 3 bases, leaving 11 bases between them. CDR3 coding DNA: TGCGCCAGCAGCTCCGGGGTCCTAACAGATACGCAGTATTTT. This encodes CASSSGVLTDTQYF.

The chain is built from TRBV7-8 and TRBJ2-7, with 12 bases aligning to TRBD1. The V gene's germline CDR1 is SGHVS and CDR2 FQNEAQ. The CDR3 spans 16 residues. Trimming at V came to 4 bases and at J to 3 bases, leaving 7 bases not matched to a gene. The CDR3 DNA reads as TGTGCCAGCAGCTCTGGGACAGGGGGCTCGGTCTACGAGCAGTACTTC. Translation gives CASSSGTGGSVYEQYF.

The rearrangement uses TRBV2 and TRBJ1-5, with TRBD1 as a possible D gene (6 bases). This CDR3 is 12 amino acids long. The V and J ends lost 7 bases and 2 bases respectively, with 6 bases between them. Germline CDR1 is SNHLY and CDR2 is FYNNEI. The CDR3 loop is CASKGGNQPQHF. The CDR3 coding sequence is TGTGCCAGCAAGGGGGGCAATCAGCCCCAGCATTTT.

The chain employs TRBV6-5 and TRBJ1-5; 9 nucleotides align to TRBD1. The CDR3 is 15 residues long. In germline, CDR1 is MNHEY, CDR2 SVGAGI. With V trimmed by 7 bases and J by 3 bases, 7 bases remained unmatched. CDR3 loop: CASNRQGGNNQPQHF. In nucleotides, the CDR3 is TGTGCCAGCAACCGACAGGGGGGGAACAATCAGCCCCAGCATTTT.

The V call is TRBV27, the J call TRBJ1-6; D is ambiguous. Per the germline V gene, CDR1 is MNHEY and CDR2 is SMNVEV (reference sequence). Trimming cost V 3 bases and J 8 bases, with 14 bases left between them. The CDR3 is 15 residues long. The CDR3, as DNA: TGTGCCAGCAGTTTCCTGGCGTTTGCAGATTCACCCCTCCACTTT. This codes for CASSFLAFADSPLHF.

The V gene is TRBV5-4, the J gene TRBJ1-2, with 8 bases identical to TRBD1. Per the germline V gene, CDR1 is SGHNT and CDR2 is YYREEE (reference sequence). The J segment lost 4 bases and the V segment lost 3 bases, leaving 8 bases of the junction unmatched. The CDR3 totals 15 residues. This CDR3 reads CASSSRGRMSYGYTF. Written as DNA, the CDR3 is TGTGCCAGCAGCTCCAGGGGGCGAATGTCCTATGGCTACACCTTC.

This clone has just one count. The chain employs TRBV4-1 and TRBJ2-1; the D gene could be TRBD1 or TRBD2 (5 bases each). The CDR3 is 16 residues long. V lost 3 bases and J 3 bases, leaving 15 bases between the germline ends. Germline CDR1 is MGHRA and CDR2 is YSYEKL. The DNA of the CDR3 is TGCGCCAGCAGCCAGAGGGCAACAGGACTCTACAATGAGCAGTTCTTC. As protein: CASSQRATGLYNEQFF.

The genes are TRBV19 and TRBJ1-5, with D possibly TRBD1 on 5 matching bases. Germline V gene sequence: CDR1 LNHDA, CDR2 SQIVND (reference sequence). CDR3 size: 14 residues. V was clipped by 5 bases and J by 1 base, with 9 bases between them. CDR3 amino acids: CASSGGGSNQPQHF. CDR3 coding DNA: TGTGCCAGTAGTGGGGGGGGGAGCAATCAGCCCCAGCATTTT.

The chain employs TRBV6-4 and TRBJ2-3, with TRBD2 matching over 7 bases. Trimming cost V 5 bases and J 5 bases; bases outside gene matches: 13. From germline, CDR1 is MRHNA and CDR2 SNTAGT. The CDR3 is 16 residues long. The CDR3 protein is CASSREASGGVDTQYF. CDR3 coding DNA: TGTGCCAGCAGTCGTGAGGCTAGCGGAGGGGTAGATACGCAGTATTTT.

The chain has TRBV5-6 and TRBJ2-6, with no clear D. The CDR3 loop spans 17 amino acids. Germline V gene lookup returns CDR1 SGHDT and CDR2 YYEEEE. V lost 4 bases and J lost 9, with 23 bases in between. CDR3 sequence reads: CASSLIHTPGGRNVLTF. The CDR3 coding sequence is TGTGCCAGCAGCCTTATCCACACTCCCGGTGGTCGCAACGTCCTGACTTTC.

The chain recombines TRBV10-3 with TRBJ1-1; D gene ambiguous. CDR3 length equals 13 residues. Germline V CDR1 and CDR2: ENHRY, SYGVKD. V was shortened by 7 bases and J by 1 base, with 10 bases between the two germline ends. The CDR3 bases are TGTGCCATCAAAGGGTCGACGAACACTGAAGCTTTCTTT. Protein: CAIKGSTNTEAFF.

This chain joins TRBV27 and TRBJ1-2, with D perhaps TRBD1 (6 bases). Germline CDR1 and CDR2: MNHEY and SMNVEV (reference sequence). CDR3 length: 13 residues. V was shortened by 2 bases and J by 8 bases, with 12 bases between the two germline ends. CDR3 in DNA: TGTGCCAGCAGTTTAGATTCAGGGGTCGGCTACACCTTC. Residues: CASSLDSGVGYTF.

The chain employs TRBV5-5 and TRBJ2-3; D is unclear. V lost 1 base and J 0 bases, leaving 6 bases between the germline ends. The CDR3 is made up of 14 amino acids. CDR1 and CDR2 from the germline V gene are SGHKS and YYEKEE (reference sequence). The CDR3 reads CASSLIQSTDTQYF. CDR3 bases: TGTGCCAGCAGCTTGATACAGAGCACAGATACGCAGTATTTT.

The CDR3 DNA is TGTGCCAGCAGCTTGAAGGGGTTTTGGGGCAATCAGCCCCAGCATTTT. Translation gives CASSLKGFWGNQPQHF. The J gene is TRBJ1-5, the V gene TRBV28; a possible D gene is TRBD1 (5 bases). Germline CDR1 and CDR2: MDHEN and SYDVKM. V shed 6 bases and J shed 2 bases, with 17 bases lying between them. The CDR3 has 16 amino acids.